This passage covers 27 T cell receptor beta chains from one sample sequenced in a study of response to subunit inactivated influenza vaccine. TCRdb called the RT-PCR reads again in MiXCR, with one record for every CDR3 protein. The data contain around 760,000 distinct CDR3 sequences, approximately 15% of them singletons. Sequencing used PBMCs from blood, obtained around 15 days before vaccination. These receptors all stem from a man between 45 and 60 years old who received an inactivated influenza vaccine.

In this sample, this clonotype turned up a few times. V is TRBV28 and J is TRBJ2-7; D unresolved. The CDR3 is made up of 16 amino acids. Trimming cost V 3 bases and J 3 bases, with 18 bases left between them. CDR1 MDHEN and CDR2 SYDVKM come from the germline V gene. The chain's CDR3 is CASSFTLVGLNYEQYF. CDR3 DNA sequence: TGTGCCAGCAGTTTTACCCTGGTGGGTCTCAACTACGAGCAGTACTTC.

V is TRBV15 and J is TRBJ1-6; 7 nucleotides match TRBD1. The CDR3 is made up of 17 amino acids. Germline CDR1 reads LNHNV; CDR2 reads YYDKDF (reference sequence). V trimming: 1 base; J trimming: 0 bases; junction bases outside the gene matches: 3. CDR3 sequence (DNA): TGTGCCACCAGCAGAGGACAGGGAAGCTCCTATAATTCACCCCTCCACTTT. It codes for CATSRGQGSSYNSPLHF. Looking up the rest from reference TRBV15 and TRBJ1-6 gives the full variable domain: DAMVIQNPRYQVTQFGKPVTLSCSQTLNHNVMYWYQQKSSQAPKLLFHYYDKDFNNEADTPDNFQSRRPNTSFCFLDIRSPGLGDTAMYLCATSRGQGSSYNSPLHFGNGTRLTVT.

This clonotype was counted at least ten times. This chain connects TRBV5-1 to TRBJ2-1, with D maybe TRBD1 (5 bases). The length of the CDR3 is 14 residues. Germline V gene lookup returns CDR1 SGHRS and CDR2 YFSETQ. Trimming left V 4 bases short and J 2 bases short, with 10 bases between. The DNA for the CDR3 is TGCGCCAGCAGCAAGGCAGGGACCTACAATGAGCAGTTCTTC. This codes for CASSKAGTYNEQFF.

The chain combines TRBV9 with TRBJ2-1; D is possibly TRBD2 (6 bases). The germline V gene encodes CDR1 SGDLS and CDR2 YYNGEE. The ends were cut back, 0 bases at V and 7 bases at J, with 14 bases in the middle. CDR3 length: 15 residues. The chain's CDR3 is CASSVALTSTNEQFF. The CDR3 DNA reads TGTGCCAGCAGCGTAGCTTTGACTAGTACGAATGAGCAGTTCTTC.

This clonotype was counted only a few times. One end of the junction varies from germline; a read error may be responsible. The gene calls are TRBV7-9 and TRBJ2-5; D is unclear. The length of the CDR3 is 13 residues. Germline V lookup: CDR1 SEHNR, CDR2 FQNEAQ (reference sequence). In nucleotides, the CDR3 is TGTGCCATCAGCTGGTGGGGTTCGGAGACCCAGTACTTC. The encoded protein is CAISWWGSETQYF.

This clonotype was picked up a small number of times. The chain is built from TRBV28 and TRBJ1-1; no clear D. This CDR3 is built from 15 residues. Germline lookup yields CDR1 MDHEN and CDR2 SYDVKM. Trimming stripped 6 bases from V and 4 bases from J, with 18 bases between. CDR3 in DNA: TGTGCCAGCAGACGCCCTGACACTCCGGCCACTGAAGCTTTCTTT. Protein sequence: CASRRPDTPATEAFF.

This clonotype was seen more than once but under ten times. CDR3 residues: CASTDRVSYEQYF. CDR3 nucleotides: TGTGCCAGTACGGACAGGGTGTCCTACGAGCAGTACTTC. The V and J genes are TRBV6-1 and TRBJ2-7; the match to TRBD1 covers 8 bases. V shed 9 bases and J 1 base; nucleotides not matched to a gene: 5. The CDR3 is 13 residues long. CDR1 MNHNS and CDR2 SASEGT come from the germline V gene.

With regard to this clonotype: At one boundary the junction diverges from the germline segment, which might be a read error. V gene TRBV3-1 combines with J gene TRBJ2-1, with no clear D. The germline V gene encodes CDR1 LGHDT and CDR2 YNNKEL (reference sequence). The CDR3 totals 13 residues. The chain's CDR3 is CASSKPPRDDQFF. The CDR3 bases are TGTGCCAGCAGCAAACCACCTAGGGATGACCAGTTCTTC.

This clonotype was picked up a small number of times. The V call is TRBV7-9, the J call TRBJ2-3; D not certain. Germline-derived CDR1 and CDR2 are SEHNR and FQNEAQ (reference sequence). Trimming took 1 base from V and 4 from J, leaving 15 bases between them. This CDR3 is built from 16 residues. The CDR3 region is CASSLGGLQTSDTQYF. The DNA for the CDR3 is TGTGCCAGCAGCTTAGGAGGCCTACAGACCTCAGATACGCAGTATTTT.

This chain connects TRBV30 to TRBJ2-3; a weak D match, TRBD2 (6 bases). The CDR3 spans 15 residues. CDR1 GTSNPN and CDR2 SVGIG come from the germline V gene (reference sequence). Trimming left V 1 base short and J 2 bases short, with 13 bases between. The CDR3 DNA is TGTGCCTGGAGTGGAGGGACTCGAGACACAGATACGCAGTATTTT. Translated: CAWSGGTRDTDTQYF.

This clonotype was seen once. The chain recombines TRBV2 with TRBJ2-3, with 7 nucleotides matching TRBD2. Losses at the gene ends were 9 bases for V and 1 base for J; bases not matched to a gene: 4. Per the germline V gene, CDR1 is SNHLY and CDR2 is FYNNEI. There are 13 residues in the CDR3. The CDR3 protein is CARKGRGTDTQYF. The CDR3 DNA reads as TGTGCCAGGAAGGGGAGGGGCACAGATACGCAGTATTTT.

This clonotype was picked up a small number of times. J is TRBJ2-7 and V is TRBV29-1; possibly TRBD1 or TRBD2 for D (5 bases each). Per the germline V gene, CDR1 is SQVTM and CDR2 is ANQGSEA. This CDR3 is 13 amino acids long. V lost 6 bases and J lost 4, with 16 bases in between. The CDR3 coding sequence is TGCAGCGTGGGGCGGGCAGGGAAATACGAGCAGTACTTC. Its protein is CSVGRAGKYEQYF.

V and J are TRBV6-1 and TRBJ2-7; 10 bases are shared with TRBD2. The CDR3 runs to 15 residues. Germline V CDR1 and CDR2: MNHNS, SASEGT. The trim removed 6 bases at V and 3 bases at J, leaving 8 bases unmatched. CDR3 bases: TGTGCCAGCAGCCCCAAGACTAGCGGGTACTACGAGCAGTACTTC. Protein: CASSPKTSGYYEQYF.

The table lists this clonotype with many counts. J is TRBJ2-2 and V is TRBV4-1; D tentatively reads TRBD1 or TRBD2 (5 bases each). The CDR3 has 15 amino acids. V was trimmed by 4 bases and J by 0 bases, leaving 9 bases between them. Germline lookup yields CDR1 MGHRA and CDR2 YSYEKL. The CDR3 region has the DNA TGCGCCAGCAGCCGGGGACGGACGAACACCGGGGAGCTGTTTTTT. It specifies CASSRGRTNTGELFF.

This clonotype occurred many times. The chain has TRBV4-3 and TRBJ2-7; 11 bases match TRBD1. The ends lost 1 base at V and 9 bases at J; junction bases unmatched: 17. Germline CDR1 is LGHNA and CDR2 is YSLEER. CDR3 length: 18 residues. This CDR3 reads CASSQGTGGLTHFMRQYF. In DNA, the CDR3 is TGCGCCAGCAGCCAAGGGACAGGGGGCCTCACCCACTTTATGAGGCAGTACTTC.

This clonotype was seen more than once but under ten times. The chain recombines TRBV6-2 or TRBV6-3 with TRBJ2-7, with TRBD1 matching 7 bases. The germline gives CDR1 MNHEY, CDR2 SVGEGT. The CDR3 loop spans 14 amino acids. V trimming: 4 bases; J trimming: 4 bases; junction bases outside the gene matches: 7. CDR3 sequence reads: CASSFADRRYEQYF. DNA of the CDR3: TGTGCCAGCAGTTTTGCGGACAGGAGGTACGAGCAGTACTTC.

The chain couples TRBV19 to TRBJ2-1, with TRBD2 matching 9 bases. This CDR3 contains 16 residues. J gave up 9 bases and V 2 bases, and 11 bases lay outside the gene matches. The V gene's germline CDR1 is LNHDA and CDR2 SQIVND (reference sequence). The CDR3: CASSIWGLAGLTEQFF. The CDR3 region has the DNA TGTGCCAGTAGTATATGGGGGCTAGCGGGGCTGACTGAGCAGTTCTTC.

This clonotype was observed a few times. The genes are TRBV6-2 or TRBV6-3 and TRBJ2-7, with D tentatively TRBD2 (5 bases). This CDR3 contains 15 residues. Germline V gives CDR1 MNHEY, CDR2 SVGEGT. Trimming removed 3 bases from V and 6 bases from J, with 18 bases in between. CDR3 sequence reads: CASSYWPGKTGEQYF. In DNA form, the CDR3 reads TGTGCCAGCAGTTATTGGCCCGGGAAAACGGGCGAGCAGTACTTC.

The rearrangement uses TRBV20-1 and TRBJ2-3; D unresolved. Deletions cut 5 bases from V and 6 bases from J, with 18 bases between. The V gene's germline CDR1 is DFQATT and CDR2 SNEGSKA (reference sequence). The CDR3 has 14 amino acids. The CDR3 DNA is TGCAGTGCTGTTAGAGACGGCTTGGGGGATACGCAGTATTTT. As protein: CSAVRDGLGDTQYF.

This clonotype came up many times. For the CDR3, the DNA is TGCGCCAGCAGCGAAATGGGACAGCAAGAGACCCAGTACTTC. Its translation: CASSEMGQQETQYF. The chain recombines TRBV5-1 with TRBJ2-5, with 7 bases that match TRBD1. V was clipped by 4 bases and J by 2 bases; unmatched bases: 5. Germline CDR1 reads SGHRS; CDR2 reads YFSETQ. There are 14 residues in the CDR3.

This clonotype was seen only a few times. The chain has TRBV28 and TRBJ1-1; 7 bases map to TRBD1. V gave up 7 bases and J gave up 0 bases; unmatched junction bases: 5. Germline assignment: CDR1 MDHEN and CDR2 SYDVKM. The CDR3 has 14 residues. The CDR3 DNA is TGTGCCAGCAACCCAGGGGGGTTGAACACTGAAGCTTTCTTT. It encodes CASNPGGLNTEAFF.

V usage is TRBV28 and J usage is TRBJ1-5; D not certain. The CDR3 is 15 amino acids. V was pared by 4 bases and J by 1 base, with 11 bases between. CDR1 and CDR2 from the germline V gene are MDHEN and SYDVKM. CDR3 amino acids: CASSSTTASNQPQHF. CDR3 nucleotide sequence: TGTGCCAGCAGTTCTACTACCGCAAGCAATCAGCCCCAGCATTTT.

The chain carries TRBV28 and TRBJ2-5; 7 nucleotides line up with TRBD1. Trimming cost V 8 bases and J 5 bases; bases outside gene matches: 8. CDR3 length equals 13 residues. Germline CDR1 MDHEN, CDR2 SYDVKM. The CDR3 protein is CASGSTGAETQYF. CDR3 nucleotide sequence: TGTGCCAGCGGGTCAACAGGGGCCGAGACCCAGTACTTC.

This chain joins TRBV29-1 and TRBJ1-1; D gene ambiguous. Germline-derived CDR1 and CDR2 are SQVTM and ANQGSEA. V lost 1 base to trimming and J lost 6 bases, with 9 bases between them. The CDR3 is 12 residues long. This CDR3 is CSVEGLRSEAFF. The CDR3 bases are TGCAGCGTTGAAGGTTTAAGATCTGAAGCTTTCTTT.

This clonotype was observed a handful of times. V and J are TRBV29-1 and TRBJ2-7; weak D call: TRBD1 (5 bases). The CDR3 runs to 13 residues. Germline V CDR1 and CDR2: SQVTM, ANQGSEA. V was shortened by 7 bases and J by 0 bases, with 13 bases between the two germline ends. The CDR3 sequence: CSAGRGNSYEQYF. For the CDR3, the DNA is TGCAGCGCCGGTAGGGGCAACTCCTACGAGCAGTACTTC.

The chain joins TRBV6-1 to TRBJ2-7; D uncertain. The V end was cut by 6 bases, the J end by 0 bases, with 15 bases between. Germline V lookup: CDR1 MNHNS, CDR2 SASEGT. The CDR3 runs 15 residues. The CDR3 DNA reads as TGTGCCAGCAGACCCACATTGAGTATCTCCTACGAGCAGTACTTC. Its translation: CASRPTLSISYEQYF.

This clonotype was seen ten or more times. V and J are TRBV12-3 or TRBV12-4 and TRBJ2-3; D not resolved. CDR3 length equals 15 residues. V lost 3 bases to trimming and J lost 0 bases, with 10 bases between them. In DNA, the CDR3 is TGTGCCAGCAGTTTGTCGAGCGTAAGCACAGATACGCAGTATTTT. Protein sequence: CASSLSSVSTDTQYF.